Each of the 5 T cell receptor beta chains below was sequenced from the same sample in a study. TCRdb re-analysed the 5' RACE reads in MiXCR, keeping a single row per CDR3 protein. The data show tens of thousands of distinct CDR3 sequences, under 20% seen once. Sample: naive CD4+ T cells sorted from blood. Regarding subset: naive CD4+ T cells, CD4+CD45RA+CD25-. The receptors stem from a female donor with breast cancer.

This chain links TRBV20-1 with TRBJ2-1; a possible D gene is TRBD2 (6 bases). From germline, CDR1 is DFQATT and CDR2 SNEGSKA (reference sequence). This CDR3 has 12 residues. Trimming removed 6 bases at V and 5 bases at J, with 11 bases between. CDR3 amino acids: CSAILADNEQFF. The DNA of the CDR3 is TGCAGTGCCATACTAGCTGACAATGAGCAGTTCTTC.

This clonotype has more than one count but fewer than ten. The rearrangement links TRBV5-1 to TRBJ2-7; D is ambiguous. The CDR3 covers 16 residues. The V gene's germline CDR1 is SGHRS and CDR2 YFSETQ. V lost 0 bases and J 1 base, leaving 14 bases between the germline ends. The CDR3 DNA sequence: TGCGCCAGCAGCTTGGCAAAGGCAGCTACGTCCTACGAGCAGTACTTC. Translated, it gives CASSLAKAATSYEQYF.

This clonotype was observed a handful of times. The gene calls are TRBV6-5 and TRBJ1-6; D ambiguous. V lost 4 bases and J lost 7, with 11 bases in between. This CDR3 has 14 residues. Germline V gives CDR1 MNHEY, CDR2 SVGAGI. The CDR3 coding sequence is TGTGCCAGCAGTTGTCACGAGGAGAATTCACCCCTCCACTTT. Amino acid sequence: CASSCHEENSPLHF.

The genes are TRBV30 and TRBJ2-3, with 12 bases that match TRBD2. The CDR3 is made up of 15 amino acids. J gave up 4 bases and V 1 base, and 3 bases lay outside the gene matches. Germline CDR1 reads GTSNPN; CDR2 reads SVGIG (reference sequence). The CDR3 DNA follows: TGTGCCTGGAGTGCGACTAGCGGGAGCTCAGATACGCAGTATTTT. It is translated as CAWSATSGSSDTQYF. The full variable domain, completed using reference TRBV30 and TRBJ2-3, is SQTIHQWPATLVQPVGSPLSLECTVEGTSNPNLYWYRQAAGRGLQLLFYSVGIGQISSEVPQNLSASRPQDRQFILSSKKLLLSDSGFYLCAWSATSGSSDTQYFGPGTRLTVL.

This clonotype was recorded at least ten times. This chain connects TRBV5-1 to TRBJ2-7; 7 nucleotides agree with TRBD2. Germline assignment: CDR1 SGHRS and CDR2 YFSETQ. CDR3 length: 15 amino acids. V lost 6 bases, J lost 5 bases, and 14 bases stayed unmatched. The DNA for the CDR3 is TGCGCCAGCACGCGCTCCGGGGGGATCGGCAACGAGCAGTACTTC. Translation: CASTRSGGIGNEQYF.